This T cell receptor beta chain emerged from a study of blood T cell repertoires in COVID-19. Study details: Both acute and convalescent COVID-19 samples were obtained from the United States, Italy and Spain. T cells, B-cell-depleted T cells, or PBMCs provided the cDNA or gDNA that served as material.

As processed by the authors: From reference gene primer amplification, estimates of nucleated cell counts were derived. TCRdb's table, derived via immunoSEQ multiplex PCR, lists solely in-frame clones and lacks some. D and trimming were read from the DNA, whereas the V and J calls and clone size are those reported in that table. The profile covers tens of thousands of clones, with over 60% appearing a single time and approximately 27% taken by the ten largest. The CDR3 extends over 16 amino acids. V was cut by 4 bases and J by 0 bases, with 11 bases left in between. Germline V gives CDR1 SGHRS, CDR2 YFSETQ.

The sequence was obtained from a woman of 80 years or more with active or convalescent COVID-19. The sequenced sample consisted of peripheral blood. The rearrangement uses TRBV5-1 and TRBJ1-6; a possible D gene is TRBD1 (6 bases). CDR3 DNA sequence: TGCGCCAGCAGCCGGGACAAGAGCTCCTATAATTCACCCCTCCACTTT. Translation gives CASSRDKSSYNSPLHF.